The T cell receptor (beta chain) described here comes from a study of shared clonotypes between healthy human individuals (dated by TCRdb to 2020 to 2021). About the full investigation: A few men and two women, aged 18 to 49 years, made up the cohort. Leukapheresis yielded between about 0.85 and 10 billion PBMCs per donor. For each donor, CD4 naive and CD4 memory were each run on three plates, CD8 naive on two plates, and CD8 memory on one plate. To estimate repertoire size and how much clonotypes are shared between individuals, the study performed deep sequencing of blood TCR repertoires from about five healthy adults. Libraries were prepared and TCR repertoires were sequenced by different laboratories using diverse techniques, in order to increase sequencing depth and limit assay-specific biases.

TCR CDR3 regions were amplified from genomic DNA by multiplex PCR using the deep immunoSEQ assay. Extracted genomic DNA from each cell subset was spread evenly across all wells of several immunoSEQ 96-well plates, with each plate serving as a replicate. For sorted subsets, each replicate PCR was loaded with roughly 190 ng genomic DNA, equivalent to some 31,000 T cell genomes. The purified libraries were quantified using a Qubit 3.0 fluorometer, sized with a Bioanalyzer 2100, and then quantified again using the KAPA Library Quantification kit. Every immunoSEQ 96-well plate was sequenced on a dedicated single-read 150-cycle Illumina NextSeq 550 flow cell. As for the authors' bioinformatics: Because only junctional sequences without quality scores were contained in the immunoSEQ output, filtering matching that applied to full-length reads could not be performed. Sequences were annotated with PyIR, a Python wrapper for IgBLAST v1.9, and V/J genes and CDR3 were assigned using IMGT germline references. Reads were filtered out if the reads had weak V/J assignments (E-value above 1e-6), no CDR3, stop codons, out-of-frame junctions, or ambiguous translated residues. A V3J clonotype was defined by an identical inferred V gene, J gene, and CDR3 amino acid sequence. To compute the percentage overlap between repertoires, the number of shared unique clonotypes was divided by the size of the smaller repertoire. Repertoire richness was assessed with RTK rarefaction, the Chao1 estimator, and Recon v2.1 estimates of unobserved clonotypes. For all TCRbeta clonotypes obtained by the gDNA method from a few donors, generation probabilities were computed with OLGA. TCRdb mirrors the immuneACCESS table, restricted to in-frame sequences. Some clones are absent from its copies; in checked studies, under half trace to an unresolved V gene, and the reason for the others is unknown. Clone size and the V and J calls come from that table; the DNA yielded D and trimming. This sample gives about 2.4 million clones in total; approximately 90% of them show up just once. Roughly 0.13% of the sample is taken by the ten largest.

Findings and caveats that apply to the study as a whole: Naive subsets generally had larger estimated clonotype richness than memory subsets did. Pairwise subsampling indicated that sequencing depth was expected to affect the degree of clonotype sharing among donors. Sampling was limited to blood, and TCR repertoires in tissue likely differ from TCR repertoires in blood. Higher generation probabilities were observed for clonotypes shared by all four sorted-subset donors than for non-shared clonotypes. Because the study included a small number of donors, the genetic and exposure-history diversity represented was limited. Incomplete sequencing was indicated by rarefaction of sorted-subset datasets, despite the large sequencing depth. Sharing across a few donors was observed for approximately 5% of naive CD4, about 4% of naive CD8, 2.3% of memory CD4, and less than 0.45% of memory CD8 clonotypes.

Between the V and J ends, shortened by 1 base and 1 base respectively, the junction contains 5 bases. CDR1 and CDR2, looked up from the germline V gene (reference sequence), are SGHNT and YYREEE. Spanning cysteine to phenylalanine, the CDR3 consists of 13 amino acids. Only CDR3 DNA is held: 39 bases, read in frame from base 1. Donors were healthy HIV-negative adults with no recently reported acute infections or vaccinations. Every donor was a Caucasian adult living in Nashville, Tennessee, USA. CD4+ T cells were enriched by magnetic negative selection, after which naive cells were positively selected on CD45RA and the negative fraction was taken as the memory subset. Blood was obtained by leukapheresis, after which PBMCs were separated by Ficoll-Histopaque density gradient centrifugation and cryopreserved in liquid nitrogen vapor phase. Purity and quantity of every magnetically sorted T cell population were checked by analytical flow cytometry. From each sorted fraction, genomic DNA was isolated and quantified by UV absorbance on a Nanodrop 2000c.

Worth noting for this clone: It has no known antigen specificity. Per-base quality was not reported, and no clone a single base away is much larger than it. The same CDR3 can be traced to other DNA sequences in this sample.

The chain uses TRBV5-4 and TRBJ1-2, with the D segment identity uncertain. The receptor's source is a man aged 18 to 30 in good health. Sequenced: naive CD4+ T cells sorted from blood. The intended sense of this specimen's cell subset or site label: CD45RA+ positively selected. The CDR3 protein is CASSLPGNYGYTF. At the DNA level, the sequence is TGTGCCAGCAGCTTGCCGGGTAACTATGGCTACACCTTC.